Below are 18 T cell receptor beta chains sequenced from a single sample in a study of blood T cell repertoires in COVID-19. This table comes from immunoSEQ multiplex PCR, and its TCRdb copy is limited to in-frame clones, with some not included. Of roughly 230,000 clones listed, around 92% were seen once; the top ten hold 3.5% to 4%. The sample consisted of PBMCs or T cells enriched from blood (not recorded which). These receptors came from a young woman with acute COVID-19.

CDR3 sequence reads: CASSTREGGLGDGYTF. The CDR3 DNA reads TGCGCCAGCAGCACCCGAGAGGGAGGGCTGGGTGATGGCTACACCTTC. V and J are TRBV4-3 and TRBJ1-2, with unresolved D. Germline-derived CDR1 and CDR2 are LGHNA and YSLEER. V was cut by 5 bases and J by 6 bases, with 22 bases left in between. CDR3 length equals 16 residues.

This clone was seen a single time. V usage is TRBV19 and J usage is TRBJ1-2; a weak D match, TRBD1 (6 bases). This CDR3 has 13 residues. V was clipped by 3 bases and J by 6 bases, with 11 bases between them. The V gene's germline CDR1 is LNHDA and CDR2 SQIVND (reference sequence). The CDR3: CASSISGDDGYTF. The CDR3 region has the DNA TGTGCCAGTAGTATTTCAGGGGATGATGGCTACACCTTC. Based on the CDR3 plus reference TRBV19 and TRBJ1-2, the full variable domain is DGGITQSPKYLFRKEGQNVTLSCEQNLNHDAMYWYRQDPGQGLRLIYYSQIVNDFQKGDIAEGYSVSREKKESFPLTVTSAQKNPTAFYLCASSISGDDGYTFGSGTRLTVV.

The chain joins TRBV6-2 or TRBV6-3 to TRBJ1-6, with TRBD1 matching over 8 bases. The V gene's germline CDR1 is MNHEY and CDR2 SVGEGT. The ends lost 2 bases at V and 10 bases at J; junction bases unmatched: 13. The CDR3 consists of 17 residues. The CDR3 bases are TGTGCCAGCAGTTACGACGACAGGGGCTTTCCGCGCTCACCCCTCCACTTT. This gives the protein CASSYDDRGFPRSPLHF.

In the case of this clone: This sample also contains other DNA sequences that code for the same CDR3. V gene TRBV29-1 combines with J gene TRBJ1-1, with D possibly matching TRBD1 (5 bases). Trimming took 6 bases from V and 5 from J, leaving 10 bases between them. This CDR3 has 11 amino acids. Germline V lookup: CDR1 SQVTM, CDR2 ANQGSEA. CDR3 sequence (DNA): TGCAGCGTAGGAGGGGATACTGAAGCTTTCTTT. Encoded protein: CSVGGDTEAFF.

This clone was recorded only once. This chain connects TRBV5-8 to TRBJ2-5, with TRBD2 matching 15 bases. Germline V CDR1 and CDR2: SGHTS, YDEGEE. The CDR3 runs 16 residues. V trimming: 4 bases; J trimming: 5 bases; junction bases outside the gene matches: 6. The CDR3 region is CASSPGTSGGSETQYF. The CDR3 coding sequence is TGTGCCAGCAGCCCGGGGACTAGCGGGGGGTCGGAGACCCAGTACTTC.

V gene TRBV5-1 combines with J gene TRBJ2-7; a weak D match, TRBD1 (6 bases). The CDR3 runs to 12 residues. Trimming took off 2 bases at V and 6 bases at J, with 9 bases between the two ends. Germline loops: CDR1 SGHRS, CDR2 YFSETQ. CDR3 nucleotides: TGCGCCAGCAGCTTACAGGGTCGCGAGCAGTACTTC. This codes for CASSLQGREQYF.

The chain is built from TRBV9 and TRBJ2-1, with D maybe TRBD2 (7 bases). The V gene's germline CDR1 is SGDLS and CDR2 YYNGEE. Trimming left V 0 bases short and J 4 bases short, with 11 bases between. The CDR3 is 15 amino acids. CDR3 region: CASSVEAGAYNEQFF. Written as DNA, the CDR3 is TGTGCCAGCAGCGTAGAGGCGGGGGCGTACAATGAGCAGTTCTTC.

The chain employs TRBV5-1 and TRBJ2-3; 10 positions match TRBD2. The CDR3 spans 15 residues. Germline V CDR1 and CDR2: SGHRS, YFSETQ. V was pared by 2 bases and J by 5 bases, with 5 bases of the junction left unmatched. This chain's CDR3 is CASSFLAGAKDTQYF. CDR3 coding DNA: TGCGCCAGCAGCTTTCTAGCGGGGGCCAAAGATACGCAGTATTTT.

This chain uses TRBV9 with TRBJ2-3, with D possibly being TRBD2 (5 bases). Germline V gene data show CDR1 as SGDLS and CDR2 as YYNGEE. There are 14 residues in the CDR3. V lost 4 bases and J 4 bases, leaving 13 bases between the germline ends. As DNA, the CDR3 is TGTGCCAGCAGCCGGAGGACCTCGCCAGATACGCAGTATTTT. Amino acid sequence: CASSRRTSPDTQYF.

This rearrangement joins TRBV4-1 to TRBJ1-3; D is uncertain. The germline CDR1 and CDR2 sequences are MGHRA and YSYEKL. The CDR3 is made up of 16 amino acids. V lost 0 bases and J lost 3, with 12 bases in between. CDR3 residues: CASSQESQFYGNTIYF. Here the CDR3 DNA reads TGCGCCAGCAGCCAAGAGTCACAGTTTTATGGAAACACCATATATTTT.

V and J are TRBV6-5 and TRBJ1-6, with TRBD1 matching 9 bases. V trimming: 4 bases; J trimming: 6 bases; junction bases outside the gene matches: 4. The CDR3 loop spans 15 amino acids. The germline CDR1 and CDR2 sequences are MNHEY and SVGAGI. The CDR3 DNA reads TGTGCCAGCAGTTTGGGACAGGGACCTAATTCACCCCTCCACTTT. This sequence encodes CASSLGQGPNSPLHF.

The chain couples TRBV4-1 to TRBJ1-2; possible D gene TRBD1, 5 bases. In germline, CDR1 is MGHRA, CDR2 YSYEKL. CDR3 length equals 16 residues. V was pared by 1 base and J by 2 bases, with 14 bases between. This CDR3 reads CASSQGGGVTNYGYTF. Written as DNA, the CDR3 is TGCGCCAGCAGCCAAGGGGGGGGAGTAACAAACTATGGCTACACCTTC.

V usage is TRBV12-3 or TRBV12-4 and J usage is TRBJ1-2; TRBD1 matches at 8 bases. The length of the CDR3 is 13 residues. The ends lost 5 bases at V and 8 bases at J; junction bases unmatched: 7. This chain's CDR3 is CASSETGVGGYTF. In DNA, the CDR3 is TGTGCCAGCAGTGAGACAGGGGTAGGGGGCTACACCTTC.

V gene TRBV6-5 combines with J gene TRBJ1-1; 7 nucleotides match TRBD1. The CDR3 spans 14 residues. The V segment lost 2 bases and the J segment 1 base; nucleotides outside the gene matches: 1. Per germline, CDR1 MNHEY and CDR2 SVGAGI. CDR3 loop: CASSYRTGNTEAFF. CDR3 DNA: TGTGCCAGCAGTTACCGGACAGGGAACACTGAAGCTTTCTTT.

This clone was detected only once. The chain joins TRBV28 to TRBJ1-2, with no clear D. Trimming pared 6 bases from V and 6 bases from J, leaving 14 bases between. Germline V gives CDR1 MDHEN, CDR2 SYDVKM. The CDR3 spans 13 residues. The CDR3 sequence: CASSPFRLHGYTF. CDR3 sequence (DNA): TGTGCCAGCAGCCCGTTTAGACTACATGGCTACACCTTC.

The V gene is TRBV2, the J gene TRBJ2-1; TRBD2 matches 8 bases. Trimming at V came to 2 bases and at J to 6 bases, leaving 3 bases not matched to a gene. The CDR3 spans 14 residues. The germline gives CDR1 SNHLY, CDR2 FYNNEI. CDR3 amino acids: CASSETGGPNEQFF. The CDR3 DNA reads TGTGCCAGCAGTGAAACGGGGGGGCCCAATGAGCAGTTCTTC.

The chain joins TRBV18 to TRBJ1-2; 11 positions match TRBD1. Germline trimming cut 3 bases from V and 4 bases from J; bases unmatched to any gene: 4. Germline V gene lookup returns CDR1 KGHSH and CDR2 LQKENI. The CDR3 has 15 amino acids. In nucleotides, the CDR3 is TGTGCCAGCTCACCCGGACAGGGGGCCGGCTATGGCTACACCTTC. This translates into CASSPGQGAGYGYTF.

A single count supports this clone. The rearrangement links TRBV3-1 (or the pseudogene TRBV3-2) to TRBJ2-2; 15 bases line up with TRBD2. Germline V gene data show CDR1 as LGHDT and CDR2 as YNNKEL (reference sequence). Trimming cost V 6 bases and J 4 bases; bases outside gene matches: 9. The length of the CDR3 is 18 residues. This chain's CDR3 is CASRSGLAGGPGTGELFF. CDR3 sequence (DNA): TGTGCCAGCAGGAGCGGACTAGCGGGGGGGCCGGGCACCGGGGAGCTGTTTTTT.